This TCR beta chain came from a study of blood T cell repertoires in COVID-19 (dated by TCRdb to 2020 to 2022). General notes on the study: The collaborator samples originated in the United States, Italy and Spain and spanned the acute and convalescent phases of COVID-19. The samples were drawn from the first 160 participants of the ongoing ImmuneRACE study and from some 1,300 subjects provided by 6 global collaborators. The prospective study material was composed of cDNA or gDNA derived from T cells, B-cell-depleted T cells, or PBMCs. Subjects who had been exposed to COVID-19, were actively infected with it, or had recovered from it provided the deeply sampled blood TCRbeta repertoires that made up the dataset. The repertoires were released in a freely available public database meant as a resource for research on the immune response to SARS-CoV-2. Sample metadata almost always included a de-identified subject ID, COVID-19 status, age in years and sex. Where HLA class I and class II types were available, the types were taken from metadata supplied by the sample provider, not from assay-based typing.

As regards this clone: Its binding antigen is unknown. Base qualities are not recorded, but no much larger clone differs from it by a single base.

The immunoSEQ Assay, a bias-controlled multiplex PCR, was used to amplify TCRbeta CDR3 regions from genomic DNA. Under the source paper's analysis protocol: The number of nucleated cells in each sample was estimated from the amplification of reference gene primers within the assay. Sequence reads were collapsed and filtered to measure the absolute abundance of every unique TCRbeta CDR3 rearrangement. Productive Simpson clonality was computed per sample as the square root of Simpson's diversity index over productive rearrangements. TCRdb took over this immuneACCESS table, retaining in-frame rearrangements with V and J assigned. Such tables are incomplete; in checked studies, under half of the missing clones stem from an unresolved V gene, and the remainder is unexplained. The V and J calls and clone size come from that table; D and trimming were worked out from the DNA. This sample is represented by 450,000 or so clones; about 88% of them were singletons. The leading ten clones occupy roughly 1% of the sample.

One collaborating source in Seattle enrolled patients during active infection and followed them longitudinally through the course of disease. Whole blood was collected in K2EDTA tubes by collaborating institutions according to the institutions' own protocols. Collaborator samples were shipped for TCRbeta analysis as frozen whole blood, isolated PBMCs, or DNA extracted from either sample type. What the work shows at the level of the full study, not this receptor alone: Clinical and demographic metadata were provided uncurated, with the amount varying by source and participant.

V is cut by 3 bases and J by 9 bases, and the space between the germline ends is 14 bases. The CDR3 has 13 amino acids, counting the end cysteine and phenylalanine. Only CDR3 DNA remains: 39 bases, in frame from the first base. The CDR1 and CDR2 encoded by the germline V gene (reference sequence) are MNHEY and SMNVEV. The source of this sequence is a man between 18 and 29 years old with COVID-19, enrolled during active disease. The chain is made from TRBV27 and TRBJ2-5; the D gene assignment is ambiguous. Sequenced sample: peripheral blood. The nucleotides are TGTGCCAGCAGTTTCCCCAGTCCGATCCCCCAGTACTTC. Translated, it reads CASSFPSPIPQYF.